This T cell receptor beta chain derives from a study of vaccination and CD4 T cells after COVID-19. Whole-study context: Overlapping spike peptides of SARS-CoV-2, HCoV-NL63, HCoV-OC43 and HCoV-229E were used, and cells were stimulated with them. Controls used CEFX viral epitopes (positive), HIV-1 Nef peptides (negative), or no peptide. Study results and limitations: Convalescent patients displayed a median approximately 90% of reactive clones emerging only post-vaccination.

This clonotype was seen a handful of times. Its specificity is unknown. Trimming shortened V by 3 bases and J by 1 base, and 9 bases separated the two germline ends. In germline, CDR1 is MGHDK, CDR2 SYGVNS. The CDR3 is 14 residues long. The Oncomine TCR Beta short-read assay was applied to DNA of cultured CD4+ T cells. TCRdb re-analysed the PCR reads in MiXCR, keeping a single row per CDR3 protein. The sample has 9,500 to 12,000 distinct CDR3 sequences, roughly 40% seen once. Treatment meaning: approximately nine-day PBMC culture with coronavirus spike peptide pools or control peptides (ViraFEST assay).

The sequence derives from a human donor who had recovered from COVID-19. The gene calls are TRBV25-1 and TRBJ1-1; weak D call: TRBD1 (6 bases). The sequencing sample was made of CD4+ T cells from blood, cultured in vitro. The CDR3 protein is CASSDGQTNTEAFF. The CDR3 DNA reads TGTGCCAGCAGTGACGGACAGACGAACACTGAAGCTTTCTTT.